This TCR beta chain is drawn from a study of T cells after yellow fever vaccination. For the study at large: The fractions with low cell numbers were processed using SMART-Seq v4 Ultra Low Input. General study findings and limits: Booster sampling recovered most clones from primary vaccination (96% CD4, roughly 88% CD8).

TCRdb re-analysed the 5' RACE reads in MiXCR, keeping a single row per CDR3 protein. The repertoire includes 400,000 or so distinct CDR3 sequences, over 15% of them detected once, and roughly 19% sits in the top ten. The CDR3 spans 15 residues. With 5 bases clipped from V and 2 bases from J, the junction kept 6 bases outside the gene matches. Of note for this clonotype: Its antigen is unidentified.

Sample: PBMCs, taken before the yellow fever booster vaccination. The chain is built from TRBV12-3 or TRBV12-4 and TRBJ2-7; TRBD1 agrees at 10 bases. This TCR came from a man aged 18 to 35 who received the YFV17D yellow fever vaccine. Here the CDR3 reads CASSHRDRGPYEQYF. The CDR3 DNA reads TGTGCCAGCAGTCATCGGGACAGGGGCCCCTACGAGCAGTACTTC.